The T cell receptor (beta chain) under discussion was sequenced for a study of T cells in Graves' hyperthyroidism and ophthalmopathy. V lost 3 bases to trimming and J lost 5 bases, with 20 bases between them. Germline CDR1 is MGHRA and CDR2 is YSYEKL. The CDR3 runs 17 residues. The source material, RNA transcripts, was used to amplify TCR beta CDR3 regions. First-round RT-PCR with HTBI primers amplified the TCR CDR3 region. Each CDR3 protein gets one entry after TCRdb re-called the multiplex PCR reads with MiXCR. Of approximately 400,000 distinct CDR3 sequences listed, around 14% are singletons. Study observations and caveats: Patients with ophthalmopathy were separated from those with stable hyperthyroidism by a 13 V-J model.

This clonotype was seen more than once but under ten times. Its antigen is unidentified. This TCR was recovered from a woman aged 18 to 35 with Graves' hyperthyroidism that later progressed to Graves' ophthalmopathy. The sample consisted of blood. V gene TRBV4-1 combines with J gene TRBJ2-1; D possibly corresponds to TRBD2 (6 bases). The CDR3 DNA reads TGCGCCAGCAGCCAGTGGCCCGCGGGGAGACTTGACAATGAGCAGTTCTTC. Amino acids: CASSQWPAGRLDNEQFF.